These 18 T cell receptor beta chains originate from one sample sequenced in a study of blood T cell repertoires in COVID-19 (dated by TCRdb to the early 2020s). Library prep was done by the immunoSEQ multiplex PCR assay. In its TCRdb copy, this immuneACCESS table keeps in-frame sequences only and misses some clones. Where compared with another copy, unresolved V genes explain less than half of these, and the others have no known cause. Recorded for this sample are 95,000 to 120,000 clones; under 85% of them occurred a single time. Clones ranked in the top ten supply about 3.8% of the sample. Sequencing used peripheral blood. These receptors were obtained from a woman between 65 and 79 years old with acute or convalescent COVID-19.

This clone was found once. The rearrangement links TRBV5-1 to TRBJ2-3; 9 positions match TRBD2. V trimming: 7 bases; J trimming: 6 bases; junction bases outside the gene matches: 9. Germline V CDR1 and CDR2: SGHRS, YFSETQ. The CDR3 has 14 amino acids. In DNA form, the CDR3 reads TGCGCCAGCGGGGTTCTAGCGGGAAAGGATACGCAGTATTTT. Its protein product is CASGVLAGKDTQYF. Full variable domain (remainder filled in from reference TRBV5-1 and TRBJ2-3): KAGVTQTPRYLIKTRGQQVTLSCSPISGHRSVSWYQQTPGQGLQFLFEYFSETQRNKGNFPGRFSGRQFSNSRSEMNVSTLELGDSALYLCASGVLAGKDTQYFGPGTRLTVL.

The chain combines TRBV30 with TRBJ1-1, with D perhaps matching TRBD1 (6 bases). Trimming cost V 2 bases and J 0 bases, with 16 bases left between them. CDR3 length equals 16 residues. The V gene's germline CDR1 is GTSNPN and CDR2 SVGIG (reference sequence). The CDR3 reads CAWSLRTEDMNTEAFF. Written as DNA, the CDR3 is TGTGCCTGGAGTTTGAGGACAGAAGACATGAACACTGAAGCTTTCTTT. Variable domain in full (rest from reference TRBV30 and TRBJ1-1): SQTIHQWPATLVQPVGSPLSLECTVEGTSNPNLYWYRQAAGRGLQLLFYSVGIGQISSEVPQNLSASRPQDRQFILSSKKLLLSDSGFYLCAWSLRTEDMNTEAFFGQGTRLTVV.

The rearrangement joins TRBV6-2 or TRBV6-3 to TRBJ2-3; 8 nucleotides align to TRBD2. Germline V CDR1 and CDR2: MNHEY, SVGEGT. This CDR3 region has 14 residues. Unmatched junction bases numbered 7, after V lost 5 bases and J lost 6 bases. The DNA for the CDR3 is TGTGCCAGCAGTCTTACTAGCGGCCCGGATACGCAGTATTTT. Protein: CASSLTSGPDTQYF.

The chain combines TRBV6-6 with TRBJ2-1, with D possibly matching TRBD1 (5 bases). This CDR3 contains 12 residues. Germline CDR1 MNHNY, CDR2 SVGAGI (reference sequence). V lost 6 bases and J lost 4, with 7 bases in between. The CDR3 nucleotides are TGTGCCAGCAGGGACAAGTACAATGAGCAGTTCTTC. This gives the protein CASRDKYNEQFF.

J is TRBJ2-1 and V is TRBV7-3; TRBD2 agrees at 15 bases. The germline CDR1 and CDR2 sequences are SGHTA and FQGTGA. The ends lost 0 bases at V and 7 bases at J; junction bases unmatched: 1. CDR3 length: 16 amino acids. The CDR3 DNA sequence: TGTGCCAGCAGCTTAACCGGGACTAGCGGGAGGAATGAGCAGTTCTTC. Residues: CASSLTGTSGRNEQFF. Based on the CDR3 plus reference TRBV7-3 and TRBJ2-1, the full variable domain is GAGVSQTPSNKVTEKGKYVELRCDPISGHTALYWYRQSLGQGPEFLIYFQGTGAADDSGLPNDRFFAVRPEGSVSTLKIQRTERGDSAVYLCASSLTGTSGRNEQFFGPGTRLTVL.

The chain couples TRBV18 to TRBJ2-2, with D perhaps matching TRBD1 (5 bases). CDR1 and CDR2 from the germline V gene are KGHSH and LQKENI. V was pared by 5 bases and J by 4 bases, with 17 bases between. CDR3 length equals 16 residues. CDR3 sequence (DNA): TGTGCCAGCTCAGCCCAGGGCCCCCCGAGCACCGGGGAGCTGTTTTTT. This translates into CASSAQGPPSTGELFF.

The chain uses TRBV7-8 and TRBJ2-2, with 7 bases aligning to TRBD2. CDR3 length: 17 amino acids. Looked up from germline, CDR1 is SGHVS and CDR2 is FQNEAQ. The J segment lost 4 bases and the V segment lost 6 bases, leaving 14 bases of the junction unmatched. The CDR3 sequence: CASRRRNAGETTGELFF. The DNA of the CDR3 is TGTGCCAGCAGGCGTAGAAATGCGGGGGAGACCACCGGGGAGCTGTTTTTT.

The chain carries TRBV20-1 and TRBJ2-7; 8 bases align to TRBD1. The CDR3 sequence is 11 residues long. V lost 3 bases and J lost 12; bases outside the gene matches: 7. The germline CDR1 and CDR2 sequences are DFQATT and SNEGSKA (reference sequence). The CDR3 spells CSASQGQGWYV. In DNA form, the CDR3 reads TGCAGTGCTAGTCAAGGACAGGGTTGGTACGTC.

The rearrangement joins TRBV19 to TRBJ1-5; 7 bases are a match to TRBD1. CDR3 length: 14 amino acids. The germline gives CDR1 LNHDA, CDR2 SQIVND (reference sequence). The V and J ends lost 3 bases and 7 bases, in that order; junction bases with no gene match: 6. The chain's CDR3 is CASSILGGRQPQHF. CDR3 DNA sequence: TGTGCCAGTAGTATTTTAGGGGGCAGACAGCCCCAGCATTTT.

The chain couples TRBV25-1 to TRBJ2-6; 10 nucleotides agree with TRBD2. Unmatched junction bases numbered 8, after V lost 6 bases and J lost 0 bases. The CDR3 extends over 18 amino acids. CDR1 MGHDK and CDR2 SYGVNS come from the germline V gene. CDR3: CASRPTSGLHSGANVLTF. The DNA for the CDR3 is TGTGCCAGCAGGCCGACTAGCGGGCTACACTCTGGGGCCAACGTCCTGACTTTC.

The chain joins TRBV30 to TRBJ1-2, with no clear D. Germline CDR1 is GTSNPN and CDR2 is SVGIG (reference sequence). The CDR3 is 12 residues long. Between the trimmed V and J ends, which lost 3 bases and 8 bases, there was a span of 13 bases. As DNA, the CDR3 is TGTGCCTGGAGAGCCTCGGTCGGGGGCTACACCTTC. The encoded protein is CAWRASVGGYTF.

V and J are TRBV6-5 and TRBJ1-1, with D possibly matching TRBD1 (5 bases). The germline V gene encodes CDR1 MNHEY and CDR2 SVGAGI. The CDR3 totals 13 residues. The ends were cut back, 11 bases at V and 3 bases at J, with 16 bases in the middle. The CDR3 reads CAALRDFDTEAFF. In DNA form, the CDR3 reads TGTGCCGCTCTTCGGGACTTCGACACTGAAGCTTTCTTT.

V usage is TRBV6-5 and J usage is TRBJ1-3, with 7 bases identical to TRBD1. The CDR3 length is 14 residues. V trimming: 6 bases; J trimming: 2 bases; junction bases outside the gene matches: 4. Germline CDR1 and CDR2: MNHEY and SVGAGI. CDR3: CASRSGTAGNTIYF. The CDR3 nucleotides read TGTGCCAGCAGGTCCGGGACAGCTGGAAACACCATATATTTT.

V is TRBV7-9 and J is TRBJ2-4; 10 positions match TRBD2. V lost 5 bases to trimming and J lost 0 bases; unmatched junction nucleotides: 4. CDR3 length equals 16 residues. Germline CDR1 and CDR2: SEHNR and FQNEAQ (reference sequence). CDR3 region: CASSPGLAVAKNIQYF. The CDR3 bases are TGTGCCAGCAGCCCCGGACTAGCGGTAGCCAAAAACATTCAGTACTTC.

The J gene is TRBJ1-2, the V gene TRBV14; no firm D call. This CDR3 spans 15 amino acids. CDR1 and CDR2 from the germline V gene are SGHDN and FVKESK. Trimming left V 0 bases short and J 3 bases short, with 11 bases between. The CDR3 loop is CASSQDRIFDYGYTF. The CDR3 DNA follows: TGTGCCAGCAGCCAAGACAGGATCTTCGACTATGGCTACACCTTC.

V usage is TRBV10-1 and J usage is TRBJ1-5, with D perhaps TRBD1 (6 bases). Germline values: CDR1 WNHNN, CDR2 SYGVQD (reference sequence). This CDR3 comprises 17 residues. Trimming removed 6 bases at V and 2 bases at J, with 20 bases between. CDR3 coding DNA: TGCGCCAGCAGCCCCGAGTGCAGGGGCCGGGGCAATCAGCCCCAGCATTTT. This gives the protein CASSPECRGRGNQPQHF.

This clone was seen a few times. This rearrangement joins TRBV18 to TRBJ2-2; 7 nucleotides agree with TRBD1. CDR1 is KGHSH, CDR2 LQKENI, per germline. This CDR3 has 16 amino acids. The V gene end was trimmed by 2 bases and the J gene end by 0 bases; junction bases not matched to a gene: 3. CDR3 DNA sequence: TGTGCCAGCTCACCAAACACAGGGGCGAACACCGGGGAGCTGTTTTTT. Its translation: CASSPNTGANTGELFF.

The table lists this clone with a count of one. The V gene is TRBV2, the J gene TRBJ2-1, with 8 bases aligning to TRBD1. Germline loops: CDR1 SNHLY, CDR2 FYNNEI. V was pared by 3 bases and J by 3 bases, with 4 bases of the junction left unmatched. CDR3 length equals 15 residues. The DNA for the CDR3 is TGTGCCAGCAGTGACTTCGGGACAGGCTACAATGAGCAGTTCTTC. Its protein product is CASSDFGTGYNEQFF.